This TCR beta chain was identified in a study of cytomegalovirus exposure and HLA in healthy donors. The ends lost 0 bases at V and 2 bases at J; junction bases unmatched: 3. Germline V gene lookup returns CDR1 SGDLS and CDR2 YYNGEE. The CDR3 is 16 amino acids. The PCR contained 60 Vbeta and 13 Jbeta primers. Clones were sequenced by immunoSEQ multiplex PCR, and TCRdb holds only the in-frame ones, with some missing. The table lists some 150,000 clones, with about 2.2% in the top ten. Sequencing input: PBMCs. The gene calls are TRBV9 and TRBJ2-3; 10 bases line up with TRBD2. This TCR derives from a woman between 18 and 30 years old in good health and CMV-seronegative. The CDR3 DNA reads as TGTGCCAGCAGCGTAGTACTAGCGGGGCCCACAGATACGCAGTATTTT. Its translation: CASSVVLAGPTDTQYF.